These 26 T cell receptor beta chains share one sample of origin, sequenced in a study of technical replicates of blood from a few donors. Sequencing used immunoSEQ multiplex PCR; TCRdb keeps in-frame clones, though not all of them. The data hold about 64,000 clones, with around 88% observed a single time. What was sequenced was PBMCs. The receptors come from a human donor in good health. Some clones in this sample may be carry-over from other donors' samples.

V is TRBV6-6 and J is TRBJ2-5; D unresolved. The V end lost 5 bases, the J end lost 3 bases, and 16 bases lay between the germline ends. This CDR3 is built from 15 residues. Looked up from germline, CDR1 is MNHNY and CDR2 is SVGAGI (reference sequence). The CDR3 loop is CASSLLESREETQYF. CDR3 DNA sequence: TGTGCCAGCAGTCTTTTGGAGTCCCGGGAAGAGACCCAGTACTTC.

This clone was counted between two and nine times. The chain joins TRBV2 to TRBJ2-5; 12 bases agree with TRBD1. The CDR3 covers 14 residues. V lost 6 bases, J lost 11 bases, and 10 bases stayed unmatched. The V gene's germline CDR1 is SNHLY and CDR2 FYNNEI. The CDR3 sequence: CASRTGTGGLGQYF. For the CDR3, the DNA is TGTGCCAGCAGGACCGGGACAGGGGGCCTGGGGCAGTACTTC. The whole variable domain, remainder taken from reference TRBV2 and TRBJ2-5, is EPEVTQTPSHQVTQMGQEVILRCVPISNHLYFYWYRQILGQKVEFLVSFYNNEISEKSEIFDDQFSVERPDGSNFTLKIRSTKLEDSAMYFCASRTGTGGLGQYFGPGTRLLVL.

The rearrangement uses TRBV30 and TRBJ1-3; no clear D. The CDR3 length is 13 residues. V lost 2 bases, J lost 0 bases, and 5 bases lay in between. CDR1 and CDR2 (germline): GTSNPN, SVGIG (reference sequence). CDR3 residues: CAWSTGSGNTIYF. CDR3 nucleotide sequence: TGTGCCTGGAGTACCGGCTCTGGAAACACCATATATTTT.

This chain joins TRBV6-5 and TRBJ1-2, with D tentatively TRBD1 (5 bases). The V and J ends lost 3 bases and 3 bases respectively, with 14 bases between them. The CDR3 runs 15 residues. Germline CDR1 and CDR2: MNHEY and SVGAGI. The chain's CDR3 is CASSYRAGSYYGYTF. CDR3 bases: TGTGCCAGCAGTTATCGGGCAGGGTCTTACTATGGCTACACCTTC.

The CDR3 nucleotides are TGTGCCAGCAGTGAAGCTCATGGACAGTTCTATGGCTACACCTTC. This translates into CASSEAHGQFYGYTF. J is TRBJ1-2 and V is TRBV6-1, with a possible D match to TRBD1 (6 bases). CDR1 and CDR2 (germline): MNHNS, SASEGT. The CDR3 contains 15 residues. V lost 0 bases to trimming and J lost 4 bases, with 12 bases between them.

The chain links TRBV18 to TRBJ2-7; tentative D call: TRBD2 (5 bases). The V and J ends lost 6 bases and 7 bases respectively, with 13 bases between them. This CDR3 is built from 12 residues. Germline values: CDR1 KGHSH, CDR2 LQKENI. In DNA form, the CDR3 reads TGTGCCAGCTCTCCTGAGGGCGGGGAGCAGTACTTC. As protein: CASSPEGGEQYF. Full variable domain (outside the CDR3, taken from reference TRBV18 and TRBJ2-7): NAGVMQNPRHLVRRRGQEARLRCSPMKGHSHVYWYRQLPEEGLKFMVYLQKENIIDESGMPKERFSAEFPKEGPSILRIQQVVRGDSAAYFCASSPEGGEQYFGPGTRLTVT.

This clone occurred a few times. The rearrangement uses TRBV4-1 and TRBJ1-1; D gene unclear. Germline V gene data show CDR1 as MGHRA and CDR2 as YSYEKL. V lost 0 bases, J lost 3 bases, and 11 bases lay in between. There are 15 residues in the CDR3. The CDR3 spells CASSQDSGGDTEAFF. For the CDR3, the DNA is TGCGCCAGCAGCCAAGATTCAGGAGGAGACACTGAAGCTTTCTTT.

The chain recombines TRBV2 with TRBJ1-1; perhaps TRBD1 as D (6 bases). Germline V gives CDR1 SNHLY, CDR2 FYNNEI. The CDR3 is 13 amino acids. The V end lost 6 bases, the J end lost 1 base, and 9 bases lay between the germline ends. The CDR3 DNA sequence: TGTGCCAGCAGGCTGACAGGGAACACTGAAGCTTTCTTT. It encodes CASRLTGNTEAFF.

The chain recombines TRBV7-9 with TRBJ1-1, with TRBD1 identical over 8 bases. With V trimmed by 3 bases and J by 7 bases, 7 bases remained unmatched. CDR3 length: 14 residues. CDR1 is SEHNR, CDR2 FQNEAQ, per germline (reference sequence). The CDR3 DNA follows: TGTGCCAGCAGCTTCCCAGGGGGCGCAGGTGAAGCTTTCTTT. Its translation is CASSFPGGAGEAFF.

The CDR3 nucleotides are TGTGCCAGCAGGGGGGACTCCGGCTACACCTTC. It translates to CASRGDSGYTF. The genes are TRBV10-3 and TRBJ1-2; TRBD1 matches at 7 bases. V lost 10 bases to trimming and J lost 8 bases; unmatched junction nucleotides: 7. The CDR3 loop spans 11 amino acids. Looked up from germline, CDR1 is ENHRY and CDR2 is SYGVKD.

This clone turned up a few times. The genes are TRBV4-3 and TRBJ1-6; 8 bases fit TRBD1. V shed 0 bases, J shed 6 bases, and the junction held 7 bases outside the gene matches. Germline V gene data show CDR1 as LGHNA and CDR2 as YSLEER. The CDR3 runs 17 residues. This CDR3 reads CASSQDLTGGGNSPLHF. CDR3 bases: TGCGCCAGCAGCCAAGATCTCACAGGGGGAGGTAATTCACCCCTCCACTTT.

The rearrangement joins TRBV4-1 to TRBJ2-5; D is perhaps TRBD2 (5 bases). Germline V gene sequence: CDR1 MGHRA, CDR2 YSYEKL. The V end was cut by 6 bases, the J end by 4 bases, with 15 bases between. The CDR3 loop spans 14 amino acids. The CDR3 sequence is CASSQRRAGETQYF. The CDR3 DNA is TGCGCCAGCAGTCAAAGGCGGGCCGGAGAGACCCAGTACTTC.

The rearrangement joins TRBV2 to TRBJ2-1; D possibly corresponds to TRBD2 (5 bases). CDR3 length: 13 amino acids. The V gene's germline CDR1 is SNHLY and CDR2 FYNNEI. Trimming took 5 bases from V and 9 from J, leaving 14 bases between them. The CDR3 region is CASSWTESGEQFF. The CDR3, as DNA: TGTGCCAGCAGTTGGACGGAAAGCGGTGAGCAGTTCTTC.

The V and J genes are TRBV7-9 and TRBJ1-2, with D perhaps TRBD1 (6 bases). Germline CDR1 and CDR2: SEHNR and FQNEAQ (reference sequence). This CDR3 contains 14 residues. With 5 bases removed from V and 3 bases from J, the gap between germline ends came to 13 bases. CDR3 in DNA: TGTGCCAGCAGCCCCGGGACAATCCACTATGGCTACACCTTC. It encodes CASSPGTIHYGYTF.

The V and J genes are TRBV7-3 and TRBJ2-7, with 11 positions matching TRBD2. The J segment lost 3 bases and the V segment lost 7 bases, leaving 14 bases of the junction unmatched. Germline V gene lookup returns CDR1 SGHTA and CDR2 FQGTGA. The CDR3 is 17 amino acids. The CDR3 DNA reads as TGTGCCAGCACCAAGTCGGTAACTAGCGGGGGACACTACGAGCAGTACTTC. As protein: CASTKSVTSGGHYEQYF.

This rearrangement joins TRBV7-4 to TRBJ2-7, with TRBD1 matching 8 bases. The CDR3 consists of 16 residues. Trimming at V came to 2 bases and at J to 4 bases, leaving 10 bases not matched to a gene. Germline lookup yields CDR1 SGHVT and CDR2 SQSDAQ. CDR3 DNA sequence: TGTGCCAGCAGCTTAAGGGGCAGGGGGCAGTGTTACGAGCAGTACTTC. It codes for CASSLRGRGQCYEQYF.

This chain connects TRBV12-5 to TRBJ2-7; D is perhaps TRBD2 (5 bases). V lost 1 base to trimming and J lost 2 bases, with 6 bases between them. The germline gives CDR1 LGHNT, CDR2 FRNRAP. The CDR3 runs to 13 residues. CDR3 sequence reads: CASGLGETYEQYF. As DNA, the CDR3 is TGTGCTAGTGGTTTGGGGGAGACCTACGAGCAGTACTTC.

The rearrangement uses TRBV11-2 and TRBJ2-1; TRBD2 aligns across 7 bases. With V trimmed by 5 bases and J by 7 bases, 14 bases remained unmatched. The CDR3 is 16 residues long. Germline V CDR1 and CDR2: SGHAT, FQNNGV. CDR3 nucleotide sequence: TGTGCCAGCAGCAACAGTTCCGGGGGGATGAGAAATGAGCAGTTCTTC. Translating gives CASSNSSGGMRNEQFF.

The chain carries TRBV4-2 and TRBJ2-1; 9 bases are a match to TRBD2. This CDR3 has 18 amino acids. The V gene end was trimmed by 2 bases and the J gene end by 1 base; junction bases not matched to a gene: 9. Germline V gene sequence: CDR1 LGHNA, CDR2 YNFKEQ. CDR3 nucleotides: TGTGCCAGCAGCCAAAGGACGCGAACTAGCGGGTCCTACAATGAGCAGTTCTTC. This encodes CASSQRTRTSGSYNEQFF.

V usage is TRBV4-1 and J usage is TRBJ2-2; 9 bases match TRBD1. This CDR3 region has 16 residues. Germline CDR1 MGHRA, CDR2 YSYEKL. With 1 base clipped from V and 6 bases from J, the junction kept 6 bases outside the gene matches. The DNA of the CDR3 is TGCGCCAGCAGCCAAGTTAGACAGGGGGAGTCCGGGGAGCTGTTTTTT. Translated: CASSQVRQGESGELFF.

The chain joins TRBV9 to TRBJ2-2; D is ambiguous. This CDR3 spans 14 amino acids. CDR1 SGDLS and CDR2 YYNGEE come from the germline V gene. V was pared by 0 bases and J by 1 base, with 4 bases between. The CDR3 DNA reads as TGTGCCAGCAGCGTAGTCTGGAACACCGGGGAGCTGTTTTTT. Its protein is CASSVVWNTGELFF.

The V and J genes are TRBV18 and TRBJ1-3; 7 nucleotides align to TRBD1. The CDR3 totals 18 residues. With 0 bases clipped from V and 1 base from J, the junction kept 9 bases outside the gene matches. CDR1 is KGHSH and CDR2 is LQKENI in the germline V gene. DNA of the CDR3: TGTGCCAGCTCACCACCGGGACAGCTCCTCGGATCTGGAAACACCATATATTTT. It encodes CASSPPGQLLGSGNTIYF.

The chain links TRBV5-1 to TRBJ2-7; perhaps TRBD2 as D (6 bases). The germline V gene has CDR1 SGHRS and CDR2 YFSETQ. This CDR3 spans 15 amino acids. V was cut by 4 bases and J by 7 bases, with 21 bases left in between. CDR3 sequence (DNA): TGCGCCAGCAGCGCTGGGACCCAAAAGGGGAGGGAGCAGTACTTC. Translation: CASSAGTQKGREQYF.

The chain combines TRBV7-2 with TRBJ2-3; 7 bases match TRBD2. This CDR3 has 13 residues. Per germline, CDR1 SGHTA and CDR2 FQGNSA. With V trimmed by 5 bases and J by 1 base, 0 bases remained unmatched. DNA for the CDR3: TGTGCCAGCAGCGGGGGGGGCACAGATACGCAGTATTTT. It codes for CASSGGGTDTQYF.

This clone was recorded once. This chain uses TRBV2 with TRBJ1-5, with 8 bases identical to TRBD1. The CDR3 has 16 residues. Germline values: CDR1 SNHLY, CDR2 FYNNEI. The J segment lost 6 bases and the V segment lost 3 bases, leaving 10 bases of the junction unmatched. The CDR3 coding sequence is TGTGCCAGCAGTGATGGGGCAGGGGGCAGGGGTCAGCCCCAGCATTTT. Its translation is CASSDGAGGRGQPQHF.

The chain employs TRBV10-3 and TRBJ1-2; D remains unclear. The V end was cut by 0 bases, the J end by 13 bases, with 12 bases between. This CDR3 comprises 12 residues. In germline, CDR1 is ENHRY, CDR2 SYGVKD. CDR3 DNA: TGTGCCATCAGTGAGTCTGAGGGCCGCGGCACCTTC. It is translated as CAISESEGRGTF.